The rows below give T cell receptor beta chains drawn from one sample of a study of PD-L1 blockade in urothelial cancer. TCRdb's table, derived via immunoSEQ multiplex PCR, lists solely in-frame clones and lacks some. This table holds some 41,000 clones, around 90% found once. The sequenced sample was PBMCs, obtained around atezolizumab (anti-PD-L1) treatment. The receptors stem from a woman between 55 and 75 years old with urothelial cancer. Each CDR3 is given with its conserved first and last residue. The D gene is left open where the match is weak. For some rows the clone size is stated as once, few or many, or as a class when expanded; others skip it.

TRBJ2-5	TRBV2	NA	NA	CASSEFDREETQYF	TGTGCCAGCAGTGAATTTGACAGAGAAGAGACCCAGTACTTC
TRBJ1-1	TRBV28	NA	NA	CASSSELTGRVSTEAFF	TGTGCCAGCAGTTCCGAGTTGACAGGAAGGGTAAGCACTGAAGCTTTCTTT
TRBJ2-7	TRBV7-6	NA	TRBD1	CASSLEWGQPYEQYF	TGTGCCAGCAGCTTAGAATGGGGACAGCCCTACGAGCAGTACTTC
TRBJ2-2	TRBV27	NA	TRBD1	CASSLLRGRGRIGELFF	TGTGCCAGCAGTTTATTGAGGGGCAGGGGGCGCATCGGGGAGCTGTTTTTT
TRBJ2-2	TRBV7-8	few	NA	CASSYGTQNTGELFF	TGTGCCAGCAGCTATGGGACACAGAACACCGGGGAGCTGTTTTTT
TRBJ2-5	TRBV19	once	TRBD2	CASSLDIGGGETQYF	TGTGCCAGTAGCTTGGATATCGGGGGGGGTGAGACCCAGTACTTC
TRBJ2-5	TRBV19	NA	NA	CASSIGRYQETQYF	TGTGCCAGTAGTATAGGCCGGTACCAAGAGACCCAGTACTTC
TRBJ2-2	TRBV9	NA	TRBD2	CASSSGAWGTGELFF	TGTGCCAGCAGCAGCGGGGCTTGGGGCACCGGGGAGCTGTTTTTT
TRBJ1-2	TRBV18	NA	NA	CASSPPGRGDYGYTF	TGTGCCAGCTCACCTCCGGGTAGGGGTGACTATGGCTACACCTTC
TRBJ2-3	TRBV4-2	NA	TRBD2	CASSQRGGLAGEDTQYF	TGTGCCAGCAGCCAACGAGGGGGCCTAGCGGGAGAAGATACGCAGTATTTT
TRBJ1-6	TRBV7-3	few	NA	CASSIDTGNSPLHF	TGTGCCAGCAGCATTGACACCGGGAACTCACCCCTCCACTTT
TRBJ2-3	TRBV5-6	NA	TRBD1	CASREDRGGTDTQYF	TGTGCCAGCAGGGAGGACAGGGGAGGCACAGATACGCAGTATTTT
TRBJ1-2	TRBV28	NA	TRBD1	CASSTWDSHYGYTF	TGTGCCAGCAGTACGTGGGACAGCCACTATGGCTACACCTTC
TRBJ1-5	TRBV2	NA	TRBD1	CASRGQAGQPQHF	TGTGCCAGCAGAGGACAGGCTGGTCAGCCCCAGCATTTT
TRBJ2-6	TRBV4-1	NA	NA	CASSQSGYGANVLTF	TGCGCCAGCAGCCAATCCGGGTATGGGGCCAACGTCCTGACTTTC
TRBJ2-1	TRBV10-3	NA	NA	CAITGGGPRPYNEQFF	TGTGCCATCACAGGGGGAGGCCCCAGACCCTACAATGAGCAGTTCTTC
TRBJ1-5	TRBV5-8	once	TRBD1	CASSPSNVRDRGLQPQHF	TGTGCCAGCAGCCCCTCCAACGTCCGGGACAGGGGGCTACAGCCCCAGCATTTT
TRBJ1-3	TRBV10-3	once	NA	CAISEGTRIGNTIYF	TGTGCCATCAGTGAGGGGACACGGATTGGAAACACCATATATTTT
TRBJ2-7	TRBV5-1	NA	TRBD1	CASSRGQGAYEQYF	TGCGCCAGCAGCCGGGGACAGGGGGCCTACGAGCAGTACTTC
TRBJ2-7	TRBV4-3	once	NA	CASSQGTEGYEQYF	TGCGCCAGCAGCCAAGGGACGGAGGGATACGAGCAGTACTTC
TRBJ1-3	TRBV11-2	NA	TRBD1	CASSHRTGGGRNSGNTIYF	TGTGCCAGCAGCCACCGGACAGGGGGCGGAAGAAACTCTGGAAACACCATATATTTT
TRBJ2-1	TRBV28	NA	TRBD1	CASNPRGTGGFGIF	TGTGCCAGCAACCCTAGAGGGACAGGGGGCTTTGGGATCTTC
TRBJ2-3	TRBV2	NA	NA	CASSGLDSQASTDTQYF	TGTGCCAGCAGTGGACTGGACAGCCAGGCTAGCACAGATACGCAGTATTTT
TRBJ1-5	TRBV6-6	NA	TRBD1	CASTRTGEGNQPQHF	TGTGCCAGCACCCGGACAGGGGAAGGCAATCAGCCCCAGCATTTT
TRBJ1-1	TRBV15	NA	NA	CATSRDQGGGTEAFF	TGTGCCACCAGCAGAGACCAAGGGGGGGGCACTGAAGCTTTCTTT
TRBJ2-1	TRBV28	NA	TRBD2	CASSLSSRTSGGLYNEQFF	TGTGCCAGCAGTTTATCCTCTAGGACTAGCGGGGGGCTCTACAATGAGCAGTTCTTC
TRBJ2-7	TRBV28	NA	NA	CASSSLRGEGSYEQYF	TGTGCCAGCAGCTCTCTCAGGGGAGAGGGGTCCTACGAGCAGTACTTC
TRBJ2-1	TRBV7-2	NA	TRBD2	CASSSSLGRVSNEQFF	TGTGCCAGCAGCTCCTCTCTCGGGAGGGTCTCCAATGAGCAGTTCTTC
TRBJ2-3	TRBV7-2	NA	NA	CASSQPPGDTQYF	TGTGCCAGCAGCCAACCCCCAGGGGATACGCAGTATTTT
TRBJ2-5	TRBV4-3	NA	TRBD2	CASSQATRGGFQETQYF	TGCGCCAGCAGCCAAGCCACCCGGGGGGGTTTCCAAGAGACCCAGTACTTC
TRBJ1-1	TRBV7-3	NA	TRBD1	CASSSGTVRNTEAFF	TGTGCCAGCAGCTCCGGGACAGTTAGGAACACTGAAGCTTTCTTT
TRBJ2-1	TRBV6-5	few	TRBD2	CASSYSSGAAYNEQFF	TGTGCCAGCAGTTACTCAAGCGGGGCGGCCTACAATGAGCAGTTCTTC
TRBJ1-1	TRBV19	NA	TRBD1	CASSIGRTGGAFF	TGTGCCAGTAGTATAGGGCGGACAGGTGGAGCTTTCTTT
TRBJ2-7	TRBV5-1	NA	TRBD2	CASSPPRGEAYEQYF	TGCGCCAGCAGCCCCCCCCGGGGGGAGGCCTACGAGCAGTACTTC
TRBJ2-7	TRBV6-5	few	TRBD1	CASRPGTGTYEQYF	TGTGCCAGCAGACCCGGGACAGGGACCTACGAGCAGTACTTC
TRBJ1-1	TRBV9	NA	TRBD1	CASSVTGGNTEAFF	TGTGCCAGCAGCGTGACAGGGGGGAACACTGAAGCTTTCTTT
TRBJ2-7	TRBV11-2	once	TRBD1	CASSSPGRDRGSYEQYF	TGTGCCAGCAGCTCTCCAGGACGGGACAGGGGCTCCTACGAGCAGTACTTC
TRBJ1-2	TRBV13	NA	NA	CASSLDLSRIPF	TGTGCCAGCAGCTTAGATCTATCTCGAATCCCGTTC
TRBJ1-4	TRBV5-4	NA	NA	CASSITGFNPLTNEKLFF	TGTGCCAGCAGCATTACAGGGTTCAACCCGCTAACTAATGAAAAACTGTTTTTT
TRBJ1-5	TRBV15	NA	NA	CATRGVVGQPQHF	TGTGCCACCAGAGGGGTTGTGGGTCAGCCCCAGCATTTT
TRBJ2-1	TRBV7-2	NA	TRBD2	CASSLGAGGRHNEQFF	TGTGCCAGCAGCTTAGGGGCGGGAGGGCGTCACAATGAGCAGTTCTTC
TRBJ2-6	TRBV4-1	NA	TRBD1	CASSQPPGQGAIGANVLTF	TGCGCCAGCAGCCAGCCCCCCGGACAGGGGGCCATTGGGGCCAACGTCCTGACTTTC
TRBJ2-3	TRBV4-3	NA	TRBD1	CASSQDDRGTDTQYF	TGCGCCAGCAGCCAAGATGACAGGGGGACAGATACGCAGTATTTT
TRBJ2-2	TRBV10-1	NA	TRBD1	CASGTGVTGELFF	TGCGCCAGCGGGACAGGGGTCACCGGGGAGCTGTTTTTT